The clone carrying this TCR beta chain was recorded many times. The antigen remains undetermined. Trimming removed 5 bases at V and 4 bases at J, with 18 bases between. The CDR3 contains 15 residues. This entry comes from a study of response to subunit inactivated influenza vaccine. Whole-study findings and limits: Researchers suggested that each seasonal influenza vaccination recruits few new T cells.

MiXCR was run by TCRdb on the RT-PCR reads, yielding one entry per CDR3 protein. The sample has about 500,000 distinct CDR3 sequences, approximately 15% seen once. The sequencing used CD4+ T cells sorted from PBMCs, collected less than 30 months after vaccination. This chain links TRBV12-3 or TRBV12-4 with TRBJ2-7; the D gene is possibly TRBD1 (7 bases). The sequence came from a man aged 50 to 69 who received an inactivated influenza vaccine. The DNA of the CDR3 is TGTGCCAGCAGTCTCAATCAGGGGGGCCGTTACGAGCAGTACTTC. Amino acid sequence: CASSLNQGGRYEQYF.